This T cell receptor (beta chain) was sequenced for a study of OX40 agonist ivuxolimab in advanced cancers. Study-wide context: Patients enrolled in dose escalation were diagnosed with hepatocellular carcinoma, melanoma, renal cell or head and neck cancer.

Germline lookup yields CDR1 SNHLY and CDR2 FYNNEI. V lost 4 bases and J 4 bases, leaving 8 bases between the germline ends. The CDR3 has 13 amino acids. Only a few counts were recorded for this clone. Data came from immunoSEQ multiplex PCR; TCRdb stores just in-frame clones and leaves some out. The repertoire includes roughly 53,000 clones, roughly nine tenths of them detected once, and approximately 52% sits in the top ten. The sequence was collected from an adult with an advanced solid tumor such as melanoma, head and neck, liver or kidney cancer. This chain uses TRBV2 with TRBJ1-5; no definite D call. The material was CD4+ or CD8+ T cells sorted from blood, obtained in a trial of the OX40 agonist ivuxolimab. CDR3 nucleotides: TGTGCCAGCAGTGGAACAGCAAATCAGCCCCAGCATTTT. Encoded protein: CASSGTANQPQHF. Based on the CDR3 plus reference TRBV2 and TRBJ1-5, the full variable domain is EPEVTQTPSHQVTQMGQEVILRCVPISNHLYFYWYRQILGQKVEFLVSFYNNEISEKSEIFDDQFSVERPDGSNFTLKIRSTKLEDSAMYFCASSGTANQPQHFGDGTRLSIL.